Reported below is one T cell receptor beta chain. Its antigen is undetermined. In germline, CDR1 is SGHNT, CDR2 YENEEA. This CDR3 is 15 amino acids long. The V and J ends lost 5 bases and 0 bases, in that order; junction bases with no gene match: 1. Sequencing used immunoSEQ v3.0 at survey level. Repertoires were generated with immunoSEQ multiplex PCR, while TCRdb's copy carries only in-frame clones and drops some. Of 20,000 to 25,000 clones in the sample, around four fifths were seen once. These data are taken from a study of long-term antiretroviral therapy in people with HIV. General observations from the study: With ART, diversity went up but was still lower than in transplant donor controls. HIV repertoires spanned tighter CDR3 length ranges than controls did.

Treatment of all HIV participants took place in the United States. This TCR was recovered from a man aged 35 to 55 with HIV. The chain joins TRBV11-3 to TRBJ2-6; 7 nucleotides line up with TRBD1. The starting material was unsorted PBMCs, obtained 1.6 years after starting antiretroviral therapy. CDR3 protein: CASSAGGSGANVLTF. In nucleotides, the CDR3 is TGTGCCAGCAGCGCAGGGGGCTCTGGGGCCAACGTCCTGACTTTC.